Following are 5 T cell receptor beta chains from one sample sequenced in a study of T-cell memory formation after mild COVID-19. Each CDR3 protein gets one entry after TCRdb re-called the 5' RACE reads with MiXCR. The table has 30,000 to 35,000 distinct CDR3 sequences, around 7.7% seen once. Specimen: PBMCs or a T cell subset sorted from them (not recorded which). All receptors derive from a man aged 18 to 30 who had mild COVID-19 (a few samples of this study predate the infection). Cell type and time point are not known.

This sequence joins TRBV5-6 and TRBJ2-5, with 8 positions matching TRBD1. This CDR3 has 14 amino acids. Trimming cost V 4 bases and J 5 bases; bases outside gene matches: 7. Germline V gives CDR1 SGHDT, CDR2 YYEEEE. The CDR3 DNA follows: TGTGCCAGCAGCACACCCGGGACAGGCGAGACCCAGTACTTC. Amino acids: CASSTPGTGETQYF.

The chain uses TRBV19 and TRBJ1-2; tentative D call: TRBD1 (5 bases). Trimming removed 6 bases from V and 8 bases from J, with 19 bases in between. CDR3 length: 14 residues. From germline, CDR1 is LNHDA and CDR2 SQIVND (reference sequence). Here the CDR3 DNA reads TGTGCCAGTAGGAGGACGACAGCAGGACGGGGCTACACCTTC. Its protein product is CASRRTTAGRGYTF.

This clonotype was observed at least ten times. This rearrangement joins TRBV7-2 to TRBJ1-2; no clear D. Trimming took off 1 base at V and 8 bases at J, with 14 bases between the two ends. CDR1 and CDR2 (germline): SGHTA, FQGNSA. There are 14 residues in the CDR3. CDR3 sequence reads: CASSLGQRREGYTF. The DNA of the CDR3 is TGTGCCAGCAGCTTAGGGCAACGCCGTGAGGGCTACACCTTC.

At least ten counts were recorded for this clonotype. This chain joins TRBV3-1 and TRBJ2-3; 8 bases map to TRBD2. Trimming took 5 bases from V and 1 from J; bases not matched to a gene: 8. Looked up from germline, CDR1 is LGHDT and CDR2 is YNNKEL (reference sequence). The CDR3 is made up of 16 amino acids. The CDR3 DNA reads as TGTGCCAGCAGCTTGCGGGCTAGCGGGCGCACAGATACGCAGTATTTT. Protein product: CASSLRASGRTDTQYF.

The chain couples TRBV4-3 to TRBJ2-2; no reliable D call. The ends were cut back, 1 base at V and 1 base at J, with 16 bases in the middle. This CDR3 is 18 amino acids long. The germline CDR1 and CDR2 sequences are LGHNA and YSLEER. CDR3 amino acids: CASSQVLFGPVNTGELFF. As DNA, the CDR3 is TGCGCCAGCAGCCAAGTTCTTTTCGGACCAGTGAACACCGGGGAGCTGTTTTTT.